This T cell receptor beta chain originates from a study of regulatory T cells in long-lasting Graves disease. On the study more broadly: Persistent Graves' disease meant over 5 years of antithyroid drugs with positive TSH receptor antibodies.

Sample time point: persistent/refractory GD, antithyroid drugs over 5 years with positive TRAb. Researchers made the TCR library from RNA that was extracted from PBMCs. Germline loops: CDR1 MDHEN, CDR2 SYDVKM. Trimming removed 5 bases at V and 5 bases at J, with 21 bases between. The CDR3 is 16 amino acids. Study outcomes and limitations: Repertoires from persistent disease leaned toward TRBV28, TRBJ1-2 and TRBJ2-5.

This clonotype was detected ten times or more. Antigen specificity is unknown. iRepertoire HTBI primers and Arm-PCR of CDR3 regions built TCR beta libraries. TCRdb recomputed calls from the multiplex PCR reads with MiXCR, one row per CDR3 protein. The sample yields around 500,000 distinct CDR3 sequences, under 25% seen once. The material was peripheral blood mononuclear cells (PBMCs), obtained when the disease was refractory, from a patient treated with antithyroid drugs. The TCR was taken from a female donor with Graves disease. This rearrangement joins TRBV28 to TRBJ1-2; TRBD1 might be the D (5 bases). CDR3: CASSPLDDSLAYGYTF. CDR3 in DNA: TGTGCCAGCAGTCCCCTGGACGACAGCCTCGCATATGGCTACACCTTC.